A single sample is the source of the 29 T cell receptor beta chains below, sequenced in a study of OX40 agonist ivuxolimab in advanced cancers. Profiled with immunoSEQ multiplex PCR; TCRdb holds only in-frame clones, not every one. The sample carries roughly 50,000 clones, about 80% recorded once. The input for sequencing was CD4+ or CD8+ T cells sorted from blood, taken in a trial of the OX40 agonist ivuxolimab. Source of these receptors: an adult with an advanced solid tumor such as melanoma, head and neck, liver or kidney cancer.

This clone was recorded only once. The chain combines TRBV5-1 with TRBJ2-3; 10 positions agree with TRBD1. The length of the CDR3 is 15 residues. Germline V CDR1 and CDR2: SGHRS, YFSETQ. The trim removed 5 bases at V and 6 bases at J, leaving 9 bases unmatched. The CDR3: CASSNRDRGWDTQYF. The CDR3, as DNA: TGCGCCAGCAGTAACCGGGACAGGGGTTGGGATACGCAGTATTTT.

The V gene is TRBV6-6, the J gene TRBJ1-3; no clear D. The length of the CDR3 is 14 residues. CDR1 is MNHNY and CDR2 is SVGAGI in the germline V gene (reference sequence). Trimming shortened V by 6 bases and J by 6 bases, and 15 bases separated the two germline ends. The CDR3 bases are TGTGCCAGCAGGTCTGAGGGTCGTGAAAACACCATATATTTT. The encoded protein is CASRSEGRENTIYF.

The chain has TRBV6-1 and TRBJ2-3, with 11 nucleotides matching TRBD2. Germline CDR1 MNHNS, CDR2 SASEGT. This CDR3 region has 17 residues. Losses at the gene ends were 2 bases for V and 5 bases for J; bases not matched to a gene: 9. CDR3 nucleotide sequence: TGTGCCAGCAGTGAAATTGTAGCGGGAGGGCCGAGAGATACGCAGTATTTT. Translated: CASSEIVAGGPRDTQYF.

This clone was found once. The J gene is TRBJ1-1, the V gene TRBV19; 7 bases align to TRBD1. J lost 0 bases, V lost 7 bases, and 14 bases had no gene match. Germline V lookup: CDR1 LNHDA, CDR2 SQIVND (reference sequence). The CDR3 length is 17 residues. The CDR3 DNA sequence: TGTGCCAGTACCATCCGGGACAGTCGAAACATGAACACTGAAGCTTTCTTT. It yields the protein CASTIRDSRNMNTEAFF.

The chain joins TRBV9 to TRBJ2-3, with D perhaps matching TRBD2 (6 bases). Germline assignment: CDR1 SGDLS and CDR2 YYNGEE. CDR3 size: 14 residues. The V gene lost 0 bases and the J gene lost 4 bases, with 9 bases spanning the gap. The chain's CDR3 is CASSVVLASDTQYF. Here the CDR3 DNA reads TGTGCCAGCAGCGTAGTTCTAGCGTCAGATACGCAGTATTTT.

This clone was detected only once. The CDR3 DNA reads as TGTGCCAGCAATAATCTCAACAGGGGGAACACTGAAGCTTTCTTT. Protein product: CASNNLNRGNTEAFF. J is TRBJ1-1 and V is TRBV6-1, with 7 positions matching TRBD1. V lost 7 bases to trimming and J lost 1 base; unmatched junction nucleotides: 9. This CDR3 contains 15 residues. Germline V gives CDR1 MNHNS, CDR2 SASEGT.

This chain uses TRBV6-1 with TRBJ2-1; 13 nucleotides match TRBD2. J was trimmed by 2 bases and V by 6 bases; bases with no gene match: 1. CDR1 is MNHNS, CDR2 SASEGT, per germline. The CDR3 is made up of 15 amino acids. The chain's CDR3 is CASSGLAGAYNEQFF. The CDR3, as DNA: TGTGCCAGCAGCGGACTAGCGGGAGCCTACAATGAGCAGTTCTTC.

V usage is TRBV28 and J usage is TRBJ2-7; 12 nucleotides agree with TRBD2. The CDR3 extends over 20 amino acids. CDR1 is MDHEN and CDR2 is SYDVKM in the germline V gene. With 2 bases clipped from V and 3 bases from J, the junction kept 17 bases outside the gene matches. This chain's CDR3 is CASSLGFRLAGGPSSYEQYF. DNA for the CDR3: TGTGCCAGCAGTTTAGGGTTTAGGCTAGCGGGAGGGCCATCGAGCTACGAGCAGTACTTC.

The genes are TRBV4-3 and TRBJ2-1; D could derive from TRBD1 or TRBD2 (5 bases each). Germline V gives CDR1 LGHNA, CDR2 YSLEER. The CDR3 length is 15 residues. Trimming stripped 1 base from V and 4 bases from J, with 11 bases between. The CDR3 reads CASSQGNGAYNEQFF. For the CDR3, the DNA is TGCGCCAGCAGCCAAGGGAACGGGGCGTACAATGAGCAGTTCTTC.

This clone was found many times. V and J are TRBV28 and TRBJ1-4; 8 bases fit TRBD1. Germline CDR1 MDHEN, CDR2 SYDVKM. This CDR3 is 14 amino acids long. Germline trimming cut 4 bases from V and 8 bases from J; bases unmatched to any gene: 6. The CDR3 DNA reads TGTGCCAGCAGTTCCGGACAGGGAAGGGAAAAACTGTTTTTT. Its protein product is CASSSGQGREKLFF.

The V call is TRBV5-1, the J call TRBJ1-2, with D uncertain. This CDR3 has 14 amino acids. Germline V lookup: CDR1 SGHRS, CDR2 YFSETQ. The V end lost 0 bases, the J end lost 3 bases, and 9 bases lay between the germline ends. The CDR3 nucleotides read TGCGCCAGCAGCTTGGGGCTACTCGACTATGGCTACACCTTC. The encoded protein is CASSLGLLDYGYTF.

V is TRBV7-9 and J is TRBJ2-1; 9 nucleotides align to TRBD2. Germline V lookup: CDR1 SEHNR, CDR2 FQNEAQ (reference sequence). The CDR3 sequence is 16 residues long. V dropped 5 bases and J dropped 8; count of bases not matched to a gene: 13. CDR3 region: CASSPTQAGGPHEQFF. DNA of the CDR3: TGTGCCAGCAGCCCAACTCAAGCGGGGGGACCCCATGAGCAGTTCTTC.

V and J are TRBV2 and TRBJ1-3; 10 bases agree with TRBD1. The V gene's germline CDR1 is SNHLY and CDR2 FYNNEI. This CDR3 region has 14 residues. V was pared by 7 bases and J by 8 bases, with 8 bases of the junction left unmatched. For the CDR3, the DNA is TGTGCCAGCACGGGACAGGGGATAGGTGACACCATATATTTT. This sequence encodes CASTGQGIGDTIYF.

In this sample, this clone turned up a few times. The chain employs TRBV7-9 and TRBJ1-4, with 10 positions matching TRBD1. Trimming at V came to 3 bases and at J to 8 bases, leaving 6 bases not matched to a gene. This CDR3 contains 15 residues. Germline V lookup: CDR1 SEHNR, CDR2 FQNEAQ (reference sequence). The CDR3 reads CASSLGDRGSEKLFF. Written as DNA, the CDR3 is TGTGCCAGCAGCTTGGGGGACAGGGGATCGGAAAAACTGTTTTTT.

As concerns this clone: A read error may account for a junction end that differs from germline. This chain links TRBV10-3 with TRBJ2-6; the D gene could be TRBD1 or TRBD2 (5 bases each). Per the germline V gene, CDR1 is ENHRY and CDR2 is SYGVKD. The CDR3 runs to 12 residues. The CDR3 region has the DNA TGTGCCATCAGTGAGGACAACAGGTGGGGAGCTTTC. The encoded protein is CAISEDNRWGAF.

The CDR3 DNA is TGTGCCAGCAGCCGAGGACTTAGGGGCAATCAGCCCCAGCATTTT. Translation gives CASSRGLRGNQPQHF. The chain couples TRBV6-6 to TRBJ1-5; D uncertain. Germline V gene lookup returns CDR1 MNHNY and CDR2 SVGAGI (reference sequence). This CDR3 region has 15 residues. V lost 6 bases and J lost 2, with 14 bases in between.

The chain combines TRBV27 with TRBJ1-1, with 7 bases fitting TRBD1. V gave up 3 bases and J gave up 8 bases; unmatched junction bases: 3. The length of the CDR3 is 12 residues. Looked up from germline, CDR1 is MNHEY and CDR2 is SMNVEV (reference sequence). DNA of the CDR3: TGTGCCAGCAGTTTTTTACAGGGGGAAGCTTTCTTT. Its translation is CASSFLQGEAFF.

The chain joins TRBV6-5 to TRBJ2-7; TRBD1 agrees at 7 bases. The germline V gene has CDR1 MNHEY and CDR2 SVGAGI. J gave up 7 bases and V 4 bases, and 13 bases lay outside the gene matches. The CDR3 covers 15 residues. Written as DNA, the CDR3 is TGTGCCAGCAGTTTCCGGACAGGAGCGACTATGGAGCAGTACTTC. This gives the protein CASSFRTGATMEQYF.

A single count supports this clone. The chain is built from TRBV5-5 and TRBJ1-5; possibly TRBD1 for D (5 bases). Germline V gives CDR1 SGHKS, CDR2 YYEKEE (reference sequence). This CDR3 has 14 amino acids. The germline V and J ends were trimmed by 2 bases and 3 bases, with 9 bases remaining between them. The CDR3 loop reads CASSFLGDNQPQHF. The CDR3 coding sequence is TGTGCCAGCAGCTTTTTAGGGGACAATCAGCCCCAGCATTTT. The whole variable domain, filled in from reference TRBV5-5 and TRBJ1-5, reads DAGVTQSPTHLIKTRGQQVTLRCSPISGHKSVSWYQQVLGQGPQFIFQYYEKEERGRGNFPDRFSARQFPNYSSELNVNALLLGDSALYLCASSFLGDNQPQHFGDGTRLSIL.

Turning to this clone: At one of its ends the junction is not consistent with the germline gene, which may arise from a read error. The V call is TRBV6-1, the J call TRBJ2-1; 15 nucleotides line up with TRBD2. The CDR3 length is 14 residues. The germline V gene encodes CDR1 MNHNS and CDR2 SASEGT. CDR3 amino acids: CASSSRTSGRAVVF. CDR3 nucleotides: TGTGCCAGCAGTTCCCGGACTAGCGGGAGGGCCGTGGTCTTC.

This clone was counted a single time. The chain employs TRBV29-1 and TRBJ2-1; 7 bases agree with TRBD2. From germline, CDR1 is SQVTM and CDR2 ANQGSEA. The V and J ends lost 1 base and 6 bases, in that order; junction bases with no gene match: 12. The CDR3 runs to 16 residues. The CDR3 here is CSVEVGVAGVFNEQFF. In DNA form, the CDR3 reads TGCAGCGTTGAAGTAGGGGTAGCGGGCGTTTTCAATGAGCAGTTCTTC.

The table lists this clone with a count of one. The CDR3 DNA follows: TGTGCCACCAGCCCCTCACGAGGTGAGCAGTTCTTC. It encodes CATSPSRGEQFF. The V and J genes are TRBV15 and TRBJ2-1; D gene ambiguous. The CDR3 consists of 12 residues. Germline values: CDR1 LNHNV, CDR2 YYDKDF (reference sequence). V dropped 5 bases and J dropped 9 bases, with 11 bases sitting between them.

This clone was seen a single time. V gene TRBV19 combines with J gene TRBJ1-1; 7 positions agree with TRBD1. Germline CDR1 LNHDA, CDR2 SQIVND (reference sequence). The CDR3 spans 14 residues. Trimming at V came to 9 bases and at J to 4 bases, leaving 11 bases not matched to a gene. CDR3: CASLKDRDITEAFF. CDR3 nucleotides: TGTGCCAGCCTAAAAGACAGGGATATCACTGAAGCTTTCTTT. Variable domain in full (rest from reference TRBV19 and TRBJ1-1): DGGITQSPKYLFRKEGQNVTLSCEQNLNHDAMYWYRQDPGQGLRLIYYSQIVNDFQKGDIAEGYSVSREKKESFPLTVTSAQKNPTAFYLCASLKDRDITEAFFGQGTRLTVV.

This chain uses TRBV11-3 with TRBJ2-3; D is undetermined. Trimming left V 0 bases short and J 6 bases short, with 7 bases between. CDR1 is SGHNT, CDR2 YENEEA, per germline. The CDR3 extends over 13 amino acids. The CDR3 spells CASSLDLGDTQYF. CDR3 coding DNA: TGTGCCAGCAGCTTAGATCTAGGGGATACGCAGTATTTT.

This chain uses TRBV11-3 with TRBJ2-1, with D maybe TRBD2 (6 bases). Trimming took 5 bases from V and 6 from J, leaving 14 bases between them. CDR1 is SGHNT and CDR2 is YENEEA in the germline V gene. The CDR3 sequence is 14 residues long. The chain's CDR3 is CASSGGGLFNEQFF. CDR3 bases: TGTGCCAGCAGCGGTGGAGGGCTGTTCAATGAGCAGTTCTTC.

This chain joins TRBV18 and TRBJ1-2; D is ambiguous. The germline V gene encodes CDR1 KGHSH and CDR2 LQKENI. V was cut by 3 bases and J by 8 bases, with 13 bases left in between. This CDR3 region has 13 residues. For the CDR3, the DNA is TGTGCCAGCTCACCTAGTGAGGGCGCCGGCTACACCTTC. Protein product: CASSPSEGAGYTF.

The genes are TRBV7-6 and TRBJ1-6, with 7 bases identical to TRBD1. V was pared by 1 base and J by 7 bases, with 4 bases of the junction left unmatched. Germline V lookup: CDR1 SGHVS, CDR2 FNYEAQ. The CDR3 runs to 15 residues. In DNA form, the CDR3 reads TGTGCCAGCAGCTTAGGAAGACAGGGCAATTCACCCCTCCACTTT. Protein: CASSLGRQGNSPLHF. Full variable domain (rest looked up from reference TRBV7-6 and TRBJ1-6): GAGVSQSPRYKVTKRGQDVALRCDPISGHVSLYWYRQALGQGPEFLTYFNYEAQQDKSGLPNDRFSAERPEGSISTLTIQRTEQRDSAMYRCASSLGRQGNSPLHFGNGTRLTVT.

The chain combines TRBV19 with TRBJ1-5, with 7 bases fitting TRBD1. CDR1 and CDR2 (germline): LNHDA, SQIVND (reference sequence). V gave up 5 bases and J gave up 5 bases; unmatched junction bases: 9. The CDR3 is 15 residues long. This chain's CDR3 is CASSLRTGRYQPQHF. The CDR3 region has the DNA TGTGCCAGTAGTTTACGGACAGGCAGGTATCAGCCCCAGCATTTT.

The CDR3 DNA reads TGTGCCAGCAGCCTGGACAGGGATCAGCCCCAGCATTTT. It codes for CASSLDRDQPQHF. The chain is built from TRBV6-5 and TRBJ1-5; 8 nucleotides agree with TRBD1. CDR3 length: 13 residues. The V segment lost 6 bases and the J segment 5 bases; nucleotides outside the gene matches: 3. The germline gives CDR1 MNHEY, CDR2 SVGAGI.